This note documents a single T cell receptor (beta chain) sequence. What it binds is unknown. The data stem from a study of graft-versus-host responses after intestinal transplantation. The overall study: The whole recipient group had anti-thymocyte globulin induction followed by tacrolimus and steroids for around 3 years.

Sequencing was performed with immunoSEQ multiplex PCR; in TCRdb, only in-frame clones are kept and a portion is missing. The table includes about 39,000 clones, roughly 96% detected once. Findings and limits, study-wide: Association was observed between peak circulating GvH clone levels and early post-transplant HvG declines. Graft-donor T cell macrochimerism coincided with high graft-versus-host to host-versus-graft clonal ratios in allografts. Detection of GvH clones occurred in recipient marrow, and some had their first appearance in ileum or blood.

This TCR was recovered from a human donor who was the organ donor for an intestinal transplant. The sample was unstimulated CD8+ T cells sorted from spleen or lymph node cells, taken before transplant.

CDR3 loop: CASADRGTGNTIYF. For the CDR3, the DNA is TGCGCCAGCGCAGACCGTGGCACTGGAAACACCATATATTTT. The chain has TRBV5-1 and TRBJ1-3; D gene unclear. Trimming pared 7 bases from V and 2 bases from J, leaving 13 bases between. CDR1 SGHRS and CDR2 YFSETQ come from the germline V gene. This CDR3 contains 14 residues.